These 3 T cell receptor beta chains were all obtained from the same sample, sequenced in a study of blood T cells in healthy people across ages. For the second PCR, which ran for about 6 to 11 cycles, a sample-barcoded 5' primer and a J-beta primer mix were used. TCRdb recomputed calls from the 5' RACE reads with MiXCR, one row per CDR3 protein. The data contain about 1.1 million distinct CDR3 sequences, around two fifths of them seen just once; the ten biggest clones take up 10% to 15%. Sequencing was performed on blood. Receptors originate from a man aged 18 to 30 in good health.

The chain is built from TRBV6-2 or TRBV6-3 and TRBJ2-3; weak D call: TRBD1 (6 bases). Trimming left V 4 bases short and J 3 bases short, with 14 bases between. The CDR3 totals 15 residues. Germline-derived CDR1 and CDR2 are MNHEY and SVGEGT. The CDR3 loop reads CASSSDRKVTDTQYF. The CDR3 DNA sequence: TGTGCCAGCAGTTCCGACAGGAAAGTGACAGATACGCAGTATTTT.

This clonotype is a singleton in its sample. The chain employs TRBV6-5 and TRBJ2-7; D remains unclear. The V gene lost 5 bases and the J gene lost 10 bases, with 12 bases spanning the gap. Looked up from germline, CDR1 is MNHEY and CDR2 is SVGAGI. This CDR3 contains 11 residues. The CDR3 DNA follows: TGTGCCAGCAGTCACAGTAATTTTCAGTACTTC. Translation: CASSHSNFQYF.

Concerning this clonotype itself: At one end, the junction sequence differs from germline, possibly due to a read error. The rearrangement uses TRBV12-3 or TRBV12-4 and TRBJ2-3; the D gene is possibly TRBD2 (6 bases). The CDR3 totals 15 residues. CDR3 nucleotide sequence: TGTGCCAGCAGTCCGGGAACTAGCATCCTCAATACGCTGTATTTT. It specifies CASSPGTSILNTLYF.